The 5 T cell receptor beta chains presented below share a single source sample, sequenced in a study of blood T cell repertoires in COVID-19. The assay was immunoSEQ multiplex PCR, and TCRdb's table has in-frame clones only and misses some. This sample has fewer than 250,000 clones, with 86% found just once. Sequencing was carried out using PBMCs or T cells enriched from blood (not recorded which). Receptors originate from a middle-aged woman in a cohort exposed to, infected with or recovered from COVID-19 (not recorded which).

The V gene is TRBV6-1, the J gene TRBJ2-7, with a tentative D call TRBD2 (5 bases). V lost 0 bases to trimming and J lost 5 bases, with 8 bases between them. The germline V gene has CDR1 MNHNS and CDR2 SASEGT. There are 13 residues in the CDR3. In DNA form, the CDR3 reads TGTGCCAGCAGTGAAGCGGGAGACCACGAGCAGTACTTC. This sequence encodes CASSEAGDHEQYF.

The chain carries TRBV10-3 and TRBJ2-2; TRBD2 aligns across 12 bases. The germline gives CDR1 ENHRY, CDR2 SYGVKD. The V and J ends lost 7 bases and 5 bases, in that order; junction bases with no gene match: 11. CDR3 length equals 17 residues. The CDR3, as DNA: TGTGCCATCACCCCCGGGACTAGCGGGCGGGGGACCGGGGAGCTGTTTTTT. Protein product: CAITPGTSGRGTGELFF.

The chain joins TRBV11-3 to TRBJ1-2; 8 nucleotides agree with TRBD1. Trimming at V came to 1 base and at J to 4 bases, leaving 5 bases not matched to a gene. The germline V gene encodes CDR1 SGHNT and CDR2 YENEEA. The CDR3 length is 15 residues. The CDR3: CASSLGTGTGYGYTF. The CDR3 region has the DNA TGTGCCAGCAGCTTAGGTACCGGGACAGGCTATGGCTACACCTTC.

The chain recombines TRBV10-3 with TRBJ1-1, with 8 nucleotides matching TRBD1. Germline V gives CDR1 ENHRY, CDR2 SYGVKD. The V segment lost 0 bases and the J segment 5 bases; nucleotides outside the gene matches: 8. The CDR3 runs 16 residues. The CDR3 protein is CAISESDGQGGTEAFF. For the CDR3, the DNA is TGTGCCATCAGTGAGTCGGATGGACAGGGTGGAACTGAAGCTTTCTTT.

CDR3: CASSQDWTSQNEQFF. The CDR3 DNA reads TGTGCCAGCAGCCAAGATTGGACTAGTCAAAATGAGCAGTTCTTC. The chain is built from TRBV3-1 (or the pseudogene TRBV3-2) and TRBJ2-1; 7 bases match TRBD2. Looked up from germline, CDR1 is LGHDT and CDR2 is YNNKEL (reference sequence). The V gene end was trimmed by 0 bases and the J gene end by 7 bases; junction bases not matched to a gene: 6. CDR3 length: 15 amino acids.